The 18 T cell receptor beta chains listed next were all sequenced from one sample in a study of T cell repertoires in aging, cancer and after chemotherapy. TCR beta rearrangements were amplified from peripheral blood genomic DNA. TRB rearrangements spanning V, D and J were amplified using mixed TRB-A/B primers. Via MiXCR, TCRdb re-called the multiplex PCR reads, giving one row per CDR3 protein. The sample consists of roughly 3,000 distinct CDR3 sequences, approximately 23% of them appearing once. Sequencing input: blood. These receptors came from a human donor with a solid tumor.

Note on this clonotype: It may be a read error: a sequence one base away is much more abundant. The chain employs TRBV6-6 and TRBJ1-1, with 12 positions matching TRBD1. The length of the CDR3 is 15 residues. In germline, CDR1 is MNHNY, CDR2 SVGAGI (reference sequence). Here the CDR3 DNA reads TGTGCCAGCAGTCAGGGACAGGGGGCTTTAACTGAAGATTTCTTT. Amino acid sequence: CASSQGQGALTEDFF.

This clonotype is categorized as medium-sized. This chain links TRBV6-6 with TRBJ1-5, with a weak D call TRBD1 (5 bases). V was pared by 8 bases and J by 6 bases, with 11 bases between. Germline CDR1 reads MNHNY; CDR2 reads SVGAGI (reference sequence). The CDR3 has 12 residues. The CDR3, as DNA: TGTGCCAGCGTTGGGGGTACTCAGCCCCAGCATTTT. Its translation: CASVGGTQPQHF.

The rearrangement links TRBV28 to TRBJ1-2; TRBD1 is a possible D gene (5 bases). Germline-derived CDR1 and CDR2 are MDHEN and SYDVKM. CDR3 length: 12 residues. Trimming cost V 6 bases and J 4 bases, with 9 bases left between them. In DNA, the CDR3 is TGTGCCAGCAGCGGGGGTGGCTATGGCTACACCTTC. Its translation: CASSGGGYGYTF.

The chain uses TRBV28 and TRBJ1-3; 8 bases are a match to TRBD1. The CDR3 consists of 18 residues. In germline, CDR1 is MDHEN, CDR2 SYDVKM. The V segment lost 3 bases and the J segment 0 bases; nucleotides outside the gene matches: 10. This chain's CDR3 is CASSLEGAGGSSGNTIYF. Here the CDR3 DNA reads TGTGCCAGCAGTTTGGAAGGGGCAGGGGGCAGCTCTGGAAACACCATATATTTT. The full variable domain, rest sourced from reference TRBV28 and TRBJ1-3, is DVKVTQSSRYLVKRTGEKVFLECVQDMDHENMFWYRQDPGLGLRLIYFSYDVKMKEKGDIPEGYSVSREKKERFSLILESASTNQTSMYLCASSLEGAGGSSGNTIYFGEGSWLTVV.

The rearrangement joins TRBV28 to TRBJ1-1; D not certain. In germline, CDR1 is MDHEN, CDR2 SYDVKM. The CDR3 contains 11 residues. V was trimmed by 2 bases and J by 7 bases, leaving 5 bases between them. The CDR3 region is CASSLLNEAFF. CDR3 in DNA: TGTGCCAGCAGTTTACTGAATGAAGCTTTCTTT.

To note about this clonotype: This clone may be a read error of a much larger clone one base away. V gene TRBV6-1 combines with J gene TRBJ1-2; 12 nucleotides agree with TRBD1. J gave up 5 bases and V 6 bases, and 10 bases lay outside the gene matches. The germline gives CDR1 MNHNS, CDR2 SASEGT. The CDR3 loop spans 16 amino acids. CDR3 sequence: CASRSAGTGGSYGYTF. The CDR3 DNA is TGTGCCAGCAGATCGGCAGGGACAGGGGGCAGTTATGGCTACACCTTC.

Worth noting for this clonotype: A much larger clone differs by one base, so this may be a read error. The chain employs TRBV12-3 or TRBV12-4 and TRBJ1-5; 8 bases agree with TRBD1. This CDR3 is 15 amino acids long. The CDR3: CASSFSQGGNRPQHF. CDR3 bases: TGTGCCAGCAGTTTCTCACAGGGGGGGAATCGGCCCCAGCATTTT.

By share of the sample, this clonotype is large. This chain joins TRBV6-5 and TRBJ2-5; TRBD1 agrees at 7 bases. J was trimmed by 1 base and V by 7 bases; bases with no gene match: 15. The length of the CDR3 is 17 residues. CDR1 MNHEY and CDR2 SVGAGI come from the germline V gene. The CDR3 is CASTDGPGRQGQETQYF. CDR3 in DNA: TGTGCCAGCACCGACGGCCCCGGCCGACAGGGCCAAGAGACCCAGTACTTC.

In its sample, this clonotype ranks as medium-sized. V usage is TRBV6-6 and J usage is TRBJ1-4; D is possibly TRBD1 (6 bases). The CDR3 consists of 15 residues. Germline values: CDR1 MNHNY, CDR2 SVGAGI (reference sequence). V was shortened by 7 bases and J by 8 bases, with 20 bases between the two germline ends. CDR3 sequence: CASIPRGGPGEKLFF. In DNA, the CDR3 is TGTGCCAGCATTCCTAGGGGGGGGCCCGGAGAAAAACTGTTTTTT.

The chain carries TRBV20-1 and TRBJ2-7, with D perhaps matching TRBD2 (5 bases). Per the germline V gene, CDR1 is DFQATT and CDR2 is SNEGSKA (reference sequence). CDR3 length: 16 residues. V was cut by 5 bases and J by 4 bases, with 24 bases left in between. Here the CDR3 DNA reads TGCAGTGCTCGGGCCGGGATTCGAAGTCCCCTGTACGAGCAGTACTTC. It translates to CSARAGIRSPLYEQYF.

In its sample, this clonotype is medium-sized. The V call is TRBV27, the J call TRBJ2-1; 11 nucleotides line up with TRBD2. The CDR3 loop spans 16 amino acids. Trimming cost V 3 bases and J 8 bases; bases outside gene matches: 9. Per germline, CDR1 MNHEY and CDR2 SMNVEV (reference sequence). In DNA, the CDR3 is TGTGCCAGCAGTTTTATACGGACTAGCGGGCCGTATGAGCAGTTCTTC. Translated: CASSFIRTSGPYEQFF.

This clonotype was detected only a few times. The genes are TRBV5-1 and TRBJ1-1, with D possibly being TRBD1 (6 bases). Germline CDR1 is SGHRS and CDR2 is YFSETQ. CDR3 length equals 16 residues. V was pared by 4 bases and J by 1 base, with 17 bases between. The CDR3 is CASSLIQGGGNTEAFF. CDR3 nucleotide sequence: TGCGCCAGCAGCCTGATACAGGGAGGGGGGAACACTGAAGCTTTCTTT.

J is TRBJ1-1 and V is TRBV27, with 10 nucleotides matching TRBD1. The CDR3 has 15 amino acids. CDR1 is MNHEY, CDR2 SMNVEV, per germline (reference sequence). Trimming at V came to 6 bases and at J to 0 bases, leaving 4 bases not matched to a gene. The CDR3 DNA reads TGTGCCAGCAGCCGGGACAGGGGCCTGAACACTGAAGCTTTCTTT. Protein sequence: CASSRDRGLNTEAFF.

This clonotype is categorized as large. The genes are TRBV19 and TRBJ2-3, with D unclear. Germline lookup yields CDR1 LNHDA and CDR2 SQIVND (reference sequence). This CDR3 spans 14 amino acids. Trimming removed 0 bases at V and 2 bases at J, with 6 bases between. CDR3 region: CASSIDWYTDTQYF. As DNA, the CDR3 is TGTGCCAGTAGTATAGATTGGTACACAGATACGCAGTATTTT.

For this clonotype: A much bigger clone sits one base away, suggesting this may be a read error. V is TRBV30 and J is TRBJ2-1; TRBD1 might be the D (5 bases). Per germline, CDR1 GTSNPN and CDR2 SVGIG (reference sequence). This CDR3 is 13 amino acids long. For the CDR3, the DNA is TGTGCCTCGGTCTCAGGGAATCGCAATGAGCGGTTCTTC. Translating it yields CASVSGNRNERFF.

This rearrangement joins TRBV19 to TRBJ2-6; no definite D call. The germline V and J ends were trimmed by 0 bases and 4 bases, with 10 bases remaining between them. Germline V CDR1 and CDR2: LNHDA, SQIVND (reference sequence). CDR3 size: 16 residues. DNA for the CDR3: TGTGCCAGTAGTATAGACAACTCCGGCGGGGCCAACGTCCTGACTTTC. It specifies CASSIDNSGGANVLTF.

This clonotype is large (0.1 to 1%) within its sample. CDR3 region: CASSGLPSYEQYF. CDR3 coding DNA: TGTGCCAGTAGTGGGCTTCCCTCCTACGAGCAGTACTTC. The chain joins TRBV19 to TRBJ2-7; D call uncertain. The length of the CDR3 is 13 residues. Per germline, CDR1 LNHDA and CDR2 SQIVND (reference sequence). The V end lost 5 bases, the J end lost 0 bases, and 8 bases lay between the germline ends.

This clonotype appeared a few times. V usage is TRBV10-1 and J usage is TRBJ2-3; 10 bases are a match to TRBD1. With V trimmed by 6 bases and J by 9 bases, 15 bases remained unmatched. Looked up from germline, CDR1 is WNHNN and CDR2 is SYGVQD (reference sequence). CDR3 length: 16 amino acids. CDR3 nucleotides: TGCGCCAGCAGCTACCTCCGGGACAGGGGATTAGGAACGCAGTATTTT. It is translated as CASSYLRDRGLGTQYF.